This TCR beta chain was found in a study of cytomegalovirus exposure and HLA in healthy donors. The study's findings and limits: According to reports, the classifier identified cytomegalovirus status with high specificity and sensitivity.

About this clone itself: Its antigen is undetermined.

Both 60 Vbeta primers and 13 Jbeta primers went into the PCR. Using immunoSEQ multiplex PCR, the repertoire was profiled, and TCRdb retains in-frame clones only, with some absent. The table lists approximately 160,000 clones, around 78% of them singletons, with around 1.5% in the top ten. Germline V gives CDR1 MNHEY, CDR2 SMNVEV (reference sequence). This CDR3 has 14 amino acids. The junction had 7 bases not matched to a gene; V was cut back by 7 bases and J by 3 bases. The genes are TRBV27 and TRBJ2-3; TRBD1 matches 7 bases. This clonotype was obtained from a middle-aged man in good health and CMV-seronegative. Sequenced: PBMCs. In DNA form, the CDR3 reads TGTGCCAGCACCTGGGACAGATCAACAGATACGCAGTATTTT. The encoded protein is CASTWDRSTDTQYF.